This T cell receptor beta chain was found in a study of blood T cell repertoires in COVID-19. On the study more broadly: The study drew acute and convalescent COVID-19 samples from the United States, Italy and Spain. PBMCs, B-cell-depleted T cells, or T cells provided the cDNA or gDNA that made up the material.

Clones were sequenced by immunoSEQ multiplex PCR, and TCRdb holds only the in-frame ones, with some missing. The data show about 370,000 clones, around 90% seen once. The CDR3 runs to 14 residues. The V gene lost 2 bases and the J gene lost 0 bases, with 8 bases spanning the gap. Per germline, CDR1 GTSNPN and CDR2 SVGIG (reference sequence). The rearrangement uses TRBV30 and TRBJ1-3; a weak D match, TRBD1 (5 bases). The sample was peripheral blood. The origin of this receptor is a woman under 40 with COVID-19, enrolled during active disease. CDR3 protein: CAWSKGNSGNTIYF. The CDR3 nucleotides read TGTGCCTGGAGTAAGGGGAACTCTGGAAACACCATATATTTT.